The 23 T cell receptor beta chains given below trace back to one sample, sequenced in a study of OX40 agonist ivuxolimab in advanced cancers. Assay: immunoSEQ multiplex PCR; the TCRdb copy retains only in-frame clones and omits some. Counted here are about 79,000 clones, about nine tenths occurring once; the ten biggest clones make up around 6.9%. Sequenced material: CD4+ or CD8+ T cells sorted from blood, taken in a trial of the OX40 agonist ivuxolimab. These receptors were obtained from an adult with an advanced solid tumor such as melanoma, head and neck, liver or kidney cancer.

The rearrangement uses TRBV18 and TRBJ1-2; D remains unclear. This CDR3 has 14 residues. With 4 bases removed from V and 2 bases from J, the gap between germline ends came to 11 bases. Germline CDR1 is KGHSH and CDR2 is LQKENI. The CDR3 sequence: CASSHPNQNYGYTF. Written as DNA, the CDR3 is TGTGCCAGCTCACATCCAAACCAGAACTATGGCTACACCTTC.

This chain joins TRBV5-1 and TRBJ2-2; D unclear. Germline V gene lookup returns CDR1 SGHRS and CDR2 YFSETQ. With 0 bases removed from V and 2 bases from J, the gap between germline ends came to 8 bases. This CDR3 is 15 amino acids long. The CDR3 sequence: CASSLARLNTGELFF. DNA of the CDR3: TGCGCCAGCAGCTTGGCTAGGCTTAACACCGGGGAGCTGTTTTTT.

The CDR3 region is CASSSDRASQPQHF. The CDR3 DNA is TGTGCCAGCTCATCAGACAGGGCAAGTCAGCCCCAGCATTTT. The chain links TRBV18 to TRBJ1-5, with TRBD1 identical over 7 bases. The CDR3 contains 14 residues. CDR1 KGHSH and CDR2 LQKENI come from the germline V gene. Trimming at V came to 5 bases and at J to 6 bases, leaving 7 bases not matched to a gene.

This chain links TRBV27 with TRBJ2-2, with 11 nucleotides matching TRBD1. V was clipped by 1 base and J by 9 bases; unmatched bases: 7. Germline CDR1 is MNHEY and CDR2 is SMNVEV (reference sequence). The CDR3 is 16 amino acids. The CDR3 loop reads CASSLWGQGVSRELFF. CDR3 sequence (DNA): TGTGCCAGCAGTTTATGGGGACAGGGGGTGAGCCGGGAGCTGTTTTTT.

This chain uses TRBV30 with TRBJ1-1; no clear D. The CDR3 loop spans 13 amino acids. In germline, CDR1 is GTSNPN, CDR2 SVGIG (reference sequence). Trimming left V 0 bases short and J 3 bases short, with 8 bases between. Written as DNA, the CDR3 is TGTGCCTGGAGTGTCGGAGGGTACACTGAAGCTTTCTTT. It codes for CAWSVGGYTEAFF.

The chain couples TRBV11-3 to TRBJ2-1; no clear D. V lost 0 bases and J 5 bases, leaving 5 bases between the germline ends. The CDR3 has 13 residues. The germline gives CDR1 SGHNT, CDR2 YENEEA. In DNA, the CDR3 is TGTGCCAGCAGCTTAGATGGTGACAATGAGCAGTTCTTC. Its translation: CASSLDGDNEQFF.

The chain has TRBV4-1 and TRBJ2-1; no clear D gene. The CDR3 sequence is 16 residues long. Per germline, CDR1 MGHRA and CDR2 YSYEKL. With 4 bases removed from V and 15 bases from J, the gap between germline ends came to 28 bases. CDR3 DNA: TGCGCCAGCAGCCCCCTATTGAACCCCGGTCTTTCCTTTGGGTTCTTC. Residues: CASSPLLNPGLSFGFF.

This chain links TRBV27 with TRBJ1-6, with 9 positions matching TRBD1. The CDR3 runs 14 residues. The germline V gene encodes CDR1 MNHEY and CDR2 SMNVEV (reference sequence). The trim removed 11 bases at V and 7 bases at J, leaving 9 bases unmatched. This CDR3 is CAGQTGTGNSPLHF. CDR3 sequence (DNA): TGTGCCGGCCAAACCGGGACAGGGAATTCACCCCTCCACTTT.

The V gene is TRBV5-1, the J gene TRBJ1-1; 11 bases align to TRBD1. The CDR3 has 14 amino acids. Germline V gene sequence: CDR1 SGHRS, CDR2 YFSETQ. V was pared by 4 bases and J by 6 bases, with 5 bases of the junction left unmatched. CDR3 loop: CASSVGDRGSEAFF. CDR3 in DNA: TGCGCCAGCAGCGTTGGGGACAGGGGGTCTGAAGCTTTCTTT.

J is TRBJ2-3 and V is TRBV7-6, with unresolved D. The germline V and J ends were trimmed by 5 bases and 4 bases, with 7 bases remaining between them. From germline, CDR1 is SGHVS and CDR2 FNYEAQ. The CDR3 totals 12 residues. The CDR3 DNA sequence: TGTGCCAGCAGCCTACTGGCAGATACGCAGTATTTT. Protein: CASSLLADTQYF. The full variable domain, with the rest looked up from reference TRBV7-6 and TRBJ2-3, is GAGVSQSPRYKVTKRGQDVALRCDPISGHVSLYWYRQALGQGPEFLTYFNYEAQQDKSGLPNDRFSAERPEGSISTLTIQRTEQRDSAMYRCASSLLADTQYFGPGTRLTVL.

This clone was seen a single time. Written as DNA, the CDR3 is TGTGCCAGCAGTTTACCCAGCGTTGGCACCGGGGAGCTGTTTTTT. The encoded protein is CASSLPSVGTGELFF. The chain has TRBV28 and TRBJ2-2; D is undetermined. The CDR3 consists of 15 residues. Germline loops: CDR1 MDHEN, CDR2 SYDVKM. The germline V and J ends were trimmed by 2 bases and 4 bases, with 11 bases remaining between them.

The V gene is TRBV6-6, the J gene TRBJ2-3, with D possibly matching TRBD2 (5 bases). There are 15 residues in the CDR3. The germline V gene encodes CDR1 MNHNY and CDR2 SVGAGI (reference sequence). The ends were cut back, 2 bases at V and 4 bases at J, with 13 bases in the middle. DNA of the CDR3: TGTGCCAGCAGTTACCGGGGATTCGGCGCAGATACGCAGTATTTT. Its translation is CASSYRGFGADTQYF.

The rearrangement joins TRBV20-1 to TRBJ2-3; TRBD1 or TRBD2 may be the D gene (5 bases each). Germline-derived CDR1 and CDR2 are DFQATT and SNEGSKA (reference sequence). This CDR3 has 11 amino acids. V was trimmed by 6 bases and J by 8 bases, leaving 12 bases between them. CDR3 in DNA: TGCAGTGCCAGGGACCGAGGTACGCAGTATTTT. This sequence encodes CSARDRGTQYF.

The chain recombines TRBV5-1 with TRBJ1-2; a weak D match, TRBD1 (5 bases). Germline CDR1 reads SGHRS; CDR2 reads YFSETQ. Deletions cut 0 bases from V and 4 bases from J, with 16 bases between. The length of the CDR3 is 16 residues. The CDR3 DNA reads as TGCGCCAGCAGCTTGGACGGGACGCCGAGCGGCTATGGCTACACCTTC. Translation: CASSLDGTPSGYGYTF.

The chain uses TRBV5-8 and TRBJ1-1; 10 bases are shared with TRBD1. The CDR3 is made up of 16 amino acids. Germline assignment: CDR1 SGHTS and CDR2 YDEGEE. The V segment lost 1 base and the J segment 0 bases; nucleotides outside the gene matches: 3. The CDR3 DNA is TGTGCCAGCAGCTTGCGGACAGGGGGATTGAACACTGAAGCTTTCTTT. Amino acid sequence: CASSLRTGGLNTEAFF.

This sequence joins TRBV28 and TRBJ2-2, with 11 positions matching TRBD2. The junction had 7 bases not matched to a gene; V was cut back by 10 bases and J by 0 bases. The germline CDR1 and CDR2 sequences are MDHEN and SYDVKM. This CDR3 region has 16 residues. The CDR3 region has the DNA TGTGCCACAGAGCTAGCGGGAGGACCGAACACCGGGGAGCTGTTTTTT. This codes for CATELAGGPNTGELFF.

A note on this clone: At one end, the junction sequence differs from germline, possibly due to a read error. The chain carries TRBV5-4 and TRBJ2-1; D is possibly TRBD2 (6 bases). The CDR3 covers 14 residues. Germline V gene sequence: CDR1 SGHNT, CDR2 YYREEE (reference sequence). CDR3 amino acids: CASSLGGYRPEQFF. CDR3 in DNA: TGTGCCAGCAGTTTGGGGGGATATCGGCCTGAGCAGTTCTTC. The full variable domain, in which reference TRBV5-4 and TRBJ2-1 provide the parts outside the CDR3, is ETGVTQSPTHLIKTRGQQVTLRCSSQSGHNTVSWYQQALGQGPQFIFQYYREEENGRGNFPPRFSGLQFPNYSSELNVNALELDDSALYLCASSLGGYRPEQFFGPGTRLTVL.

Only a few counts were recorded for this clone. The rearrangement joins TRBV6-1 to TRBJ1-2; D is ambiguous. The CDR3 consists of 13 residues. Germline V gives CDR1 MNHNS, CDR2 SASEGT. V lost 2 bases and J 5 bases, leaving 9 bases between the germline ends. The CDR3 reads CASSETQTYGYTF. CDR3 nucleotide sequence: TGTGCCAGCAGTGAAACGCAAACTTATGGCTACACCTTC.

The chain couples TRBV27 to TRBJ2-6; a weak D match, TRBD1 (6 bases). Germline CDR1 reads MNHEY; CDR2 reads SMNVEV (reference sequence). V lost 3 bases and J lost 0, with 12 bases in between. The CDR3 is 17 amino acids. The DNA for the CDR3 is TGTGCCAGCAGTTTGCCCAGGGGAGACTCTGGGGCCAACGTCCTGACTTTC. This sequence encodes CASSLPRGDSGANVLTF.

This rearrangement joins TRBV28 to TRBJ2-5, with D perhaps TRBD1 (5 bases). The J call may be mistaken, given a closer DNA end match to TRBJ2-7. In germline, CDR1 is MDHEN, CDR2 SYDVKM. This CDR3 is built from 12 residues. The CDR3 DNA sequence: TGTGCCAGCAGTTTATCAGGGAACGAGCAGTACTTC. Translating gives CASSLSGNEQYF.

This chain joins TRBV5-1 and TRBJ2-3; D possibly matches TRBD1 or TRBD2 (5 bases each). The germline V and J ends were trimmed by 0 bases and 5 bases, with 7 bases remaining between them. The CDR3 runs to 13 residues. The germline gives CDR1 SGHRS, CDR2 YFSETQ. CDR3: CASSLGGEDTQYF. CDR3 bases: TGCGCCAGCAGCTTGGGAGGGGAAGATACGCAGTATTTT. The whole variable domain, remainder taken from reference TRBV5-1 and TRBJ2-3, is KAGVTQTPRYLIKTRGQQVTLSCSPISGHRSVSWYQQTPGQGLQFLFEYFSETQRNKGNFPGRFSGRQFSNSRSEMNVSTLELGDSALYLCASSLGGEDTQYFGPGTRLTVL.

V is TRBV6-1 and J is TRBJ2-7; no firm D call. The V and J ends lost 2 bases and 4 bases respectively, with 9 bases between them. This CDR3 comprises 13 residues. The germline V gene encodes CDR1 MNHNS and CDR2 SASEGT. CDR3 region: CASSETVVYEQYF. CDR3 sequence (DNA): TGTGCCAGCAGTGAAACTGTGGTTTACGAGCAGTACTTC.

V gene TRBV18 combines with J gene TRBJ2-6, with 7 nucleotides matching TRBD1. The CDR3 contains 18 residues. J was trimmed by 0 bases and V by 4 bases; bases with no gene match: 9. CDR1 KGHSH and CDR2 LQKENI come from the germline V gene. This chain's CDR3 is CASSLGQPSSSGANVLTF. The CDR3 nucleotides read TGTGCCAGCTCACTGGGACAGCCTTCCAGCTCTGGGGCCAACGTCCTGACTTTC.